Shown below are 30 T cell receptor beta chains from a single sample sequenced in a study of shared clonotypes between healthy human individuals. Generated by immunoSEQ multiplex PCR, the TCRdb table keeps only in-frame clones and is missing some. The repertoire holds around 2.5 million clones, 80% to 95% seen once, with 0.36% in the top ten. Sequenced input: naive CD4+ T cells from PBMCs. The subset is: CD45RA+ positively selected. The receptors come from a man aged 18 to 30 in good health. Some clones in this sample may be carry-over from other donors' samples.

The V gene is TRBV5-1, the J gene TRBJ1-1; TRBD1 agrees at 7 bases. Germline CDR1 SGHRS, CDR2 YFSETQ. V dropped 4 bases and J dropped 4; count of bases not matched to a gene: 4. The CDR3 covers 13 residues. CDR3 coding DNA: TGCGCCAGCAGCCCACAGGGGACCACTGAAGCTTTCTTT. Translating it yields CASSPQGTTEAFF.

The chain recombines TRBV29-1 with TRBJ1-1, with a possible D match to TRBD1 (6 bases). This CDR3 has 13 amino acids. Germline V gene data show CDR1 as SQVTM and CDR2 as ANQGSEA. CDR3: CRAGDIKNTEAFF. CDR3 DNA: TGCAGGGCTGGGGACATAAAGAACACTGAAGCTTTCTTT.

Comments on this clone: The sample holds other DNA sequences that translate to the same CDR3. The chain joins TRBV5-1 to TRBJ2-2; D is ambiguous. Per germline, CDR1 SGHRS and CDR2 YFSETQ. V lost 0 bases and J lost 0, with 6 bases in between. This CDR3 contains 15 residues. CDR3 bases: TGCGCCAGCAGCTTGGTCACAGCGAACACCGGGGAGCTGTTTTTT. Translation gives CASSLVTANTGELFF. Looking up the rest from reference TRBV5-1 and TRBJ2-2 gives the full variable domain: KAGVTQTPRYLIKTRGQQVTLSCSPISGHRSVSWYQQTPGQGLQFLFEYFSETQRNKGNFPGRFSGRQFSNSRSEMNVSTLELGDSALYLCASSLVTANTGELFFGEGSRLTVL.

This sequence joins TRBV6-6 and TRBJ1-2; perhaps TRBD1 as D (5 bases). Germline V lookup: CDR1 MNHNY, CDR2 SVGAGI (reference sequence). Trimming took 6 bases from V and 8 from J, leaving 19 bases between them. The CDR3 sequence is 14 residues long. The CDR3 DNA reads as TGTGCCAGCAGCGGGGCGCTCGGAGGCCACGGCTACACCTTC. As protein: CASSGALGGHGYTF.

The genes are TRBV18 and TRBJ2-7, with 8 bases lining up with TRBD1. Germline V lookup: CDR1 KGHSH, CDR2 LQKENI. The CDR3 contains 15 residues. The V and J ends lost 3 bases and 5 bases, in that order; junction bases with no gene match: 9. CDR3 residues: CASSPFAGGSDEQYF. The CDR3 nucleotides are TGTGCCAGCTCACCTTTTGCAGGGGGCTCTGACGAGCAGTACTTC.

This sequence joins TRBV11-3 and TRBJ2-5; 13 bases fit TRBD2. The CDR3 contains 19 residues. Germline CDR1 is SGHNT and CDR2 is YENEEA. The J segment lost 4 bases and the V segment lost 3 bases, leaving 14 bases of the junction unmatched. The CDR3 loop is CASSLGTSGTGRAGETQYF. The DNA of the CDR3 is TGTGCCAGCAGCTTGGGGACTAGCGGGACGGGACGAGCCGGAGAGACCCAGTACTTC.

On this clone itself: Additional DNA sequences in this sample encode the identical CDR3. The chain is built from TRBV5-1 and TRBJ2-7, with 9 bases matching TRBD1. This CDR3 region has 13 residues. V shed 3 bases and J 5 bases; nucleotides not matched to a gene: 3. Germline V lookup: CDR1 SGHRS, CDR2 YFSETQ. CDR3: CASSWGQGDEQYF. In DNA form, the CDR3 reads TGCGCCAGCAGCTGGGGACAGGGTGACGAGCAGTACTTC.

This clone was recorded once. The J gene is TRBJ2-1, the V gene TRBV11-3; TRBD2 matches at 8 bases. The J segment lost 7 bases and the V segment lost 1 base, leaving 9 bases of the junction unmatched. The CDR3 runs 16 residues. Germline CDR1 SGHNT, CDR2 YENEEA. The CDR3 loop reads CASSLGYSGIMNEQFF. The CDR3 DNA is TGTGCCAGCAGCTTAGGATATAGCGGGATCATGAATGAGCAGTTCTTC.

The genes are TRBV4-3 and TRBJ1-5; D call uncertain. The V end was cut by 3 bases, the J end by 2 bases, with 5 bases between. There are 13 residues in the CDR3. Germline assignment: CDR1 LGHNA and CDR2 YSLEER. Here the CDR3 reads CASSQKGNQPQHF. The CDR3 region has the DNA TGCGCCAGCAGCCAGAAGGGCAATCAGCCCCAGCATTTT.

The chain employs TRBV10-3 and TRBJ2-2, with 15 bases lining up with TRBD2. The V gene's germline CDR1 is ENHRY and CDR2 SYGVKD. V lost 6 bases to trimming and J lost 3 bases; unmatched junction nucleotides: 5. The CDR3 runs 17 residues. CDR3 loop: CAIRPGLAGGDTGELFF. The CDR3 DNA is TGTGCCATCAGACCGGGACTAGCGGGAGGAGACACCGGGGAGCTGTTTTTT.

The J gene is TRBJ2-1, the V gene TRBV28, with D maybe TRBD2 (6 bases). The CDR3 consists of 17 residues. Between the trimmed V and J ends, which lost 2 bases and 0 bases, there was a span of 14 bases. The V gene's germline CDR1 is MDHEN and CDR2 SYDVKM. This CDR3 is CASSLGGGGNSYNEQFF. For the CDR3, the DNA is TGTGCCAGCAGTTTAGGTGGGGGAGGCAACTCCTACAATGAGCAGTTCTTC.

This rearrangement joins TRBV6-6 to TRBJ2-7; perhaps TRBD2 as D (5 bases). Trimming shortened V by 0 bases and J by 1 base, and 10 bases separated the two germline ends. Germline CDR1 reads MNHNY; CDR2 reads SVGAGI (reference sequence). The CDR3 runs to 15 residues. CDR3 loop: CASSYSFPGSYEQYF. The CDR3 DNA is TGTGCCAGCAGTTACTCGTTCCCGGGATCCTACGAGCAGTACTTC.

The genes are TRBV9 and TRBJ2-7; 8 nucleotides agree with TRBD2. The germline CDR1 and CDR2 sequences are SGDLS and YYNGEE. J was trimmed by 4 bases and V by 0 bases; bases with no gene match: 6. The CDR3 contains 15 residues. CDR3 sequence: CASSVGRTSQYEQYF. The DNA for the CDR3 is TGTGCCAGCAGCGTAGGGCGGACTAGCCAGTACGAGCAGTACTTC.

This chain uses TRBV5-1 with TRBJ2-5, with a possible D match to TRBD2 (6 bases). This CDR3 comprises 15 residues. The V gene lost 0 bases and the J gene lost 5 bases, with 14 bases spanning the gap. From germline, CDR1 is SGHRS and CDR2 YFSETQ. CDR3 region: CASSLVDGSPETQYF. The CDR3 nucleotides read TGCGCCAGCAGCTTGGTCGACGGGAGCCCCGAGACCCAGTACTTC.

In its sample, this clone was seen once. This chain connects TRBV19 to TRBJ1-2; D is possibly TRBD1 (5 bases). Germline V gives CDR1 LNHDA, CDR2 SQIVND (reference sequence). The CDR3 loop spans 14 amino acids. Trimming pared 5 bases from V and 4 bases from J, leaving 14 bases between. The CDR3 DNA reads as TGTGCCAGTAGTTCCGGGACGGCCCTCTATGGCTACACCTTC. This translates into CASSSGTALYGYTF.

V and J are TRBV28 and TRBJ2-1; TRBD1 aligns across 7 bases. V dropped 7 bases and J dropped 6; count of bases not matched to a gene: 12. Germline-derived CDR1 and CDR2 are MDHEN and SYDVKM. This CDR3 region has 15 residues. As DNA, the CDR3 is TGTGCCAGCACCCAGGGGGTCGGGATACGCAATGAGCAGTTCTTC. Translated: CASTQGVGIRNEQFF.

V is TRBV10-3 and J is TRBJ2-1; either TRBD1 or TRBD2 may supply D (5 bases each). With 5 bases removed from V and 2 bases from J, the gap between germline ends came to 16 bases. Germline CDR1 reads ENHRY; CDR2 reads SYGVKD. The CDR3 spans 16 residues. CDR3 loop: CAISSPRGATYNEQFF. The CDR3 nucleotides are TGTGCCATCAGTAGCCCGCGAGGGGCAACCTACAATGAGCAGTTCTTC.

The rearrangement links TRBV7-9 to TRBJ1-1, with TRBD1 as a possible D gene (5 bases). V was shortened by 5 bases and J by 4 bases, with 14 bases between the two germline ends. The CDR3 contains 14 residues. From germline, CDR1 is SEHNR and CDR2 FQNEAQ (reference sequence). CDR3 nucleotide sequence: TGTGCCAGCAGCCAACTTCAGGGCTTCACTGAAGCTTTCTTT. Protein product: CASSQLQGFTEAFF.

The CDR3 DNA reads as TGTGCCAGCAGCTCGGTCGGGGACGATGAAGCTTTCTTT. It translates to CASSSVGDDEAFF. The gene calls are TRBV5-4 and TRBJ1-1; a possible D gene is TRBD1 (5 bases). Trimming removed 3 bases at V and 7 bases at J, with 13 bases between. The germline CDR1 and CDR2 sequences are SGHNT and YYREEE (reference sequence). This CDR3 region has 13 residues. Together with reference TRBV5-4 and TRBJ1-1, the CDR3 gives the full variable domain: ETGVTQSPTHLIKTRGQQVTLRCSSQSGHNTVSWYQQALGQGPQFIFQYYREEENGRGNFPPRFSGLQFPNYSSELNVNALELDDSALYLCASSSVGDDEAFFGQGTRLTVV.

J is TRBJ2-1 and V is TRBV7-9, with 7 positions matching TRBD1. Looked up from germline, CDR1 is SEHNR and CDR2 is FQNEAQ (reference sequence). V was pared by 5 bases and J by 5 bases, with 15 bases of the junction left unmatched. The length of the CDR3 is 17 residues. CDR3 DNA: TGTGCCAGCAGCCCCCCAAGGGGACAGAGCGCTGACAATGAGCAGTTCTTC. It codes for CASSPPRGQSADNEQFF.

The CDR3 sequence: CASRNRGGPGYEQYF. As DNA, the CDR3 is TGTGCCAGCAGGAACCGGGGAGGGCCGGGTTACGAGCAGTACTTC. V and J are TRBV2 and TRBJ2-7; TRBD2 agrees at 7 bases. V was pared by 6 bases and J by 4 bases, with 12 bases of the junction left unmatched. The CDR3 runs 15 residues. In germline, CDR1 is SNHLY, CDR2 FYNNEI. Filled out from reference TRBV2 and TRBJ2-7, the complete variable domain reads EPEVTQTPSHQVTQMGQEVILRCVPISNHLYFYWYRQILGQKVEFLVSFYNNEISEKSEIFDDQFSVERPDGSNFTLKIRSTKLEDSAMYFCASRNRGGPGYEQYFGPGTRLTVT.

The CDR3 bases are TGTGCCAGCAGCCCCAGTGGGGAGGAGACCCAGTACTTC. Encoded protein: CASSPSGEETQYF. The V and J genes are TRBV7-9 and TRBJ2-5; D is perhaps TRBD2 (5 bases). CDR1 and CDR2 (germline): SEHNR, FQNEAQ (reference sequence). This CDR3 has 13 amino acids. The V and J ends lost 5 bases and 5 bases respectively, with 12 bases between them.

V is TRBV7-2 and J is TRBJ2-2; tentatively, D is TRBD1 or TRBD2 (5 bases each). Trimming removed 5 bases at V and 4 bases at J, with 17 bases between. The CDR3 is 16 amino acids. Germline-derived CDR1 and CDR2 are SGHTA and FQGNSA. CDR3 residues: CASSLMGVRITGELFF. CDR3 nucleotide sequence: TGTGCCAGCAGCCTTATGGGGGTGCGAATCACCGGGGAGCTGTTTTTT.

This clone has just one count. The chain joins TRBV2 to TRBJ2-1; no definite D call. The length of the CDR3 is 14 residues. CDR1 is SNHLY, CDR2 FYNNEI, per germline. Trimming took 1 base from V and 0 from J, leaving 4 bases between them. CDR3 bases: TGTGCCAGCAGTGAAGACAGCTCCTACAATGAGCAGTTCTTC. The encoded protein is CASSEDSSYNEQFF.

This clone was picked up one time. The sample contains more than one DNA sequence encoding this CDR3. The genes are TRBV9 and TRBJ1-5; D gene ambiguous. Per the germline V gene, CDR1 is SGDLS and CDR2 is YYNGEE. The CDR3 covers 14 residues. The V end was cut by 2 bases, the J end by 2 bases, with 8 bases between. CDR3 region: CASSVGPGNQPQHF. The CDR3 coding sequence is TGTGCCAGCAGCGTCGGCCCGGGCAATCAGCCCCAGCATTTT.

V and J are TRBV28 and TRBJ1-5; perhaps TRBD1 as D (5 bases). From germline, CDR1 is MDHEN and CDR2 SYDVKM. This CDR3 has 15 residues. V lost 5 bases and J 4 bases, leaving 15 bases between the germline ends. The CDR3 nucleotides are TGTGCCAGCAGTGCCGGGACCCTAGCAAATCAGCCCCAGCATTTT. Translation gives CASSAGTLANQPQHF.

J is TRBJ1-5 and V is TRBV4-1, with D unclear. This CDR3 has 15 amino acids. V was shortened by 3 bases and J by 3 bases, with 12 bases between the two germline ends. CDR1 MGHRA and CDR2 YSYEKL come from the germline V gene. DNA of the CDR3: TGCGCCAGCAGCCACCCAGCCAGGCCCAATCAGCCCCAGCATTTT. Translated, it gives CASSHPARPNQPQHF.

The CDR3 protein is CASSLLSSLGEQYF. The CDR3 DNA reads TGTGCCAGCAGCTTGCTGTCTTCATTGGGGGAGCAGTACTTC. The V gene is TRBV5-4, the J gene TRBJ2-7; D is undetermined. This CDR3 is 14 amino acids long. V was pared by 1 base and J by 7 bases, with 15 bases between. Germline assignment: CDR1 SGHNT and CDR2 YYREEE (reference sequence).

The chain combines TRBV11-1 with TRBJ1-3; maybe TRBD1 (6 bases). V was shortened by 5 bases and J by 5 bases, with 10 bases between the two germline ends. Germline V gene data show CDR1 as SGHAT and CDR2 as FQDESV (reference sequence). This CDR3 region has 13 residues. The CDR3 bases are TGTGCCAGCAGCCCCGACAGGAGAAACACCATATATTTT. Encoded protein: CASSPDRRNTIYF. Variable domain in full (rest from reference TRBV11-1 and TRBJ1-3): EAEVAQSPRYKITEKSQAVAFWCDPISGHATLYWYRQILGQGPELLVQFQDESVVDDSQLPKDRFSAERLKGVDSTLKIQPAELGDSAMYLCASSPDRRNTIYFGEGSWLTVV.

This chain links TRBV6-6 with TRBJ2-5, with D uncertain. Germline V lookup: CDR1 MNHNY, CDR2 SVGAGI (reference sequence). This CDR3 is built from 15 residues. Trimming stripped 2 bases from V and 2 bases from J, with 12 bases between. The CDR3 is CASSYPMRSQETQYF. The CDR3 DNA follows: TGTGCCAGCAGTTACCCCATGCGGAGTCAAGAGACCCAGTACTTC.